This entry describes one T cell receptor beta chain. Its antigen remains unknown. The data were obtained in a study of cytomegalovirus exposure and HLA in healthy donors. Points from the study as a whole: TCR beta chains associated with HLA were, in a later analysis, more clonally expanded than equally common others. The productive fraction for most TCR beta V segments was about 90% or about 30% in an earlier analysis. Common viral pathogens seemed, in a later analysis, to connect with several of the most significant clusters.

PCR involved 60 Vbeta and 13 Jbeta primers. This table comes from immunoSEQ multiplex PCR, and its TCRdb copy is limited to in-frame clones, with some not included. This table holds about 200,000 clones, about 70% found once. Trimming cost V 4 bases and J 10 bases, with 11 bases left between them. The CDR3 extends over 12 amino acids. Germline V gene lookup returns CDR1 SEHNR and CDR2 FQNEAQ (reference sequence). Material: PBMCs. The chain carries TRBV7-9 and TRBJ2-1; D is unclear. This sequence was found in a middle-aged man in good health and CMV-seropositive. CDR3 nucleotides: TGTGCCAGCAGCTATGTAGCAACGGAGCAGTTCTTC. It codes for CASSYVATEQFF. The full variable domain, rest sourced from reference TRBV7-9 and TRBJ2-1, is DTGVSQNPRHKITKRGQNVTFRCDPISEHNRLYWYRQTLGQGPEFLTYFQNEAQLEKSRLLSDRFSAERPKGSFSTLEIQRTEQGDSAMYLCASSYVATEQFFGPGTRLTVL.